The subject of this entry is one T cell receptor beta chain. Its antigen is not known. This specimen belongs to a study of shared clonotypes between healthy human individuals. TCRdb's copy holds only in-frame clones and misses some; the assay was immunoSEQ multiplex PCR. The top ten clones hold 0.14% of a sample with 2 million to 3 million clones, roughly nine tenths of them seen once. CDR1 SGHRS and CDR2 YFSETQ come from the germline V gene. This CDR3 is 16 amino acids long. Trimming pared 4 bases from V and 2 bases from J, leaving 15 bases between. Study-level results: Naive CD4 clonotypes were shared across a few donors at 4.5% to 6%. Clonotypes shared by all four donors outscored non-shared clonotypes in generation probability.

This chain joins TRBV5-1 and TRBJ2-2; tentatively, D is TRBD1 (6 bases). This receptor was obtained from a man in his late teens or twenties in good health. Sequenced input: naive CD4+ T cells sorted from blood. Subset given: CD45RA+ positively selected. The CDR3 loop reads CASSLNRVGNTGELFF. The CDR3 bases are TGCGCCAGCAGCCTGAACAGGGTGGGAAACACCGGGGAGCTGTTTTTT.